This TCR beta chain stems from a study of neurological immune-mediated disorders. It was by 5'RACE with 10-nucleotide random UMIs that the cDNA was made. MiXCR, run by TCRdb on the 5' RACE reads, gives a single entry per CDR3 protein. The sample has 95,000 to 110,000 distinct CDR3 sequences, under 14% seen once. Study conclusions and caveats: The study found no CDR3 amino acid sequences shared by expanded clones across subjects, suggesting private repertoires in all groups.

This clonotype was seen at least ten times. The antigen is undetermined. Time point indicated: longitudinal time-point 3. CDR3 size: 13 residues. Germline values: CDR1 SGHRS, CDR2 YFSETQ. V lost 0 bases and J lost 3, with 7 bases in between. The chain joins TRBV5-1 to TRBJ2-7; perhaps TRBD2 as D (5 bases). Sequenced sample: PBMCs. The TCR was taken from a female donor with HTLV-1-associated myelopathy (HAM/TSP). This CDR3 is CASSLVGDYEQYF. In DNA form, the CDR3 reads TGCGCCAGCAGCTTGGTCGGGGACTACGAGCAGTACTTC. Complete variable domain (other parts from reference TRBV5-1 and TRBJ2-7): KAGVTQTPRYLIKTRGQQVTLSCSPISGHRSVSWYQQTPGQGLQFLFEYFSETQRNKGNFPGRFSGRQFSNSRSEMNVSTLELGDSALYLCASSLVGDYEQYFGPGTRLTVT.